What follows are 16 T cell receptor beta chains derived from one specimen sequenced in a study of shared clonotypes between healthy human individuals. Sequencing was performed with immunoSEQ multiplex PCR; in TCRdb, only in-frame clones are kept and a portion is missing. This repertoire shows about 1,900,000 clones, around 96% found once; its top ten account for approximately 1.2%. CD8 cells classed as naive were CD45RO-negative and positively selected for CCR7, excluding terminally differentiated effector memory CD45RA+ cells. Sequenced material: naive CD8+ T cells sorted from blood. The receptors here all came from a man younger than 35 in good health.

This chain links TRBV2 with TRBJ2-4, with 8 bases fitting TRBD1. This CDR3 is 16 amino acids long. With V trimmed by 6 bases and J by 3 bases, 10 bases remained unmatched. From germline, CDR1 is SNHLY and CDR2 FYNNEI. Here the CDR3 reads CASSDDRGVGKNIQYF. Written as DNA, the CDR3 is TGTGCCAGCAGCGACGACAGGGGTGTGGGCAAAAACATTCAGTACTTC.

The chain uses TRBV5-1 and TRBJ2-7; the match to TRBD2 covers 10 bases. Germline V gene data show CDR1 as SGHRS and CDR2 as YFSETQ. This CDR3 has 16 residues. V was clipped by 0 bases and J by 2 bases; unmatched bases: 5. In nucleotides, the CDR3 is TGCGCCAGCAGCTTGGACCTAGCGGGGGAAGCCTACGAGCAGTACTTC. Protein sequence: CASSLDLAGEAYEQYF.

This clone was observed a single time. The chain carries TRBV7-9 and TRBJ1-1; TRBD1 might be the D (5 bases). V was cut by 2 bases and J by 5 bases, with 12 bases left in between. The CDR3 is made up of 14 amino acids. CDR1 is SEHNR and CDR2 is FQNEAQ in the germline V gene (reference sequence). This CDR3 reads CASSLTGGRTEAFF. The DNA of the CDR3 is TGTGCCAGCAGCTTAACCGGGGGAAGGACTGAAGCTTTCTTT.

CDR3 region: CASSLDPEGPDTQYF. DNA of the CDR3: TGCGCCAGCAGCTTGGATCCCGAGGGCCCAGATACGCAGTATTTT. This chain joins TRBV5-1 and TRBJ2-3; possible D gene TRBD2, 5 bases. The CDR3 contains 15 residues. Germline V lookup: CDR1 SGHRS, CDR2 YFSETQ. The V and J ends lost 0 bases and 4 bases respectively, with 12 bases between them.

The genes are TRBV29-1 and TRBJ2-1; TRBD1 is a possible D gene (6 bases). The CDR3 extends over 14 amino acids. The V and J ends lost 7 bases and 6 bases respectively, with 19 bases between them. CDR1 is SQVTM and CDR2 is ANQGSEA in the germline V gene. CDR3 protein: CSALDRSLINEQFF. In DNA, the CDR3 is TGCAGCGCTTTGGACAGATCCCTGATCAATGAGCAGTTCTTC.

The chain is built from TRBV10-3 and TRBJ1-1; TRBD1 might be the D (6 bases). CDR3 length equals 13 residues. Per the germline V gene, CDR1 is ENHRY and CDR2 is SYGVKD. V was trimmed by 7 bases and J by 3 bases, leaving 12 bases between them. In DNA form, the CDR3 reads TGTGCCATCACCCGGCCAGGGGACACTGAAGCTTTCTTT. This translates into CAITRPGDTEAFF.

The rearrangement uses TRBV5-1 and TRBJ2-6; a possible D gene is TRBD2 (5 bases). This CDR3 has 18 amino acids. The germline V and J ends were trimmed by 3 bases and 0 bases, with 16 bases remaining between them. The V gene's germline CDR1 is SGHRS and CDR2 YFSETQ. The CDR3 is CASSYRTAGVSGANVLTF. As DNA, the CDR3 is TGCGCCAGCAGCTATAGGACCGCGGGTGTCTCTGGGGCCAACGTCCTGACTTTC. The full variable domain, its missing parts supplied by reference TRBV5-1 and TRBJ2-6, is KAGVTQTPRYLIKTRGQQVTLSCSPISGHRSVSWYQQTPGQGLQFLFEYFSETQRNKGNFPGRFSGRQFSNSRSEMNVSTLELGDSALYLCASSYRTAGVSGANVLTFGAGSRLTVL.

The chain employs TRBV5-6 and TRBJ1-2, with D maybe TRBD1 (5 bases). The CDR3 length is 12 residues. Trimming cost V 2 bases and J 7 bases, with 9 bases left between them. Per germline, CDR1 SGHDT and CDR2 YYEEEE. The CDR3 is CASSFNGAGYTF. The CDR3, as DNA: TGTGCCAGCAGCTTTAACGGGGCTGGCTACACCTTC.

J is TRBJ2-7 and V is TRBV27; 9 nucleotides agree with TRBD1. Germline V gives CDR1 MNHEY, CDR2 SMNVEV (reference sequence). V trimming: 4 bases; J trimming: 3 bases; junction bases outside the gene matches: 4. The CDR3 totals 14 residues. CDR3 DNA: TGTGCCAGCAGTTCGACAGGGGGAGACTACGAGCAGTACTTC. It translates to CASSSTGGDYEQYF.

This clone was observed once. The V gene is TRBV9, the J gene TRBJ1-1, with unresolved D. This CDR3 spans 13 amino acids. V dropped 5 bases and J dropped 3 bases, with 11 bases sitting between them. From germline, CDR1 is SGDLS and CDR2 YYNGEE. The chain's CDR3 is CASRAAGDTEAFF. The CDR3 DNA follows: TGTGCCAGCAGGGCCGCGGGAGACACTGAAGCTTTCTTT.

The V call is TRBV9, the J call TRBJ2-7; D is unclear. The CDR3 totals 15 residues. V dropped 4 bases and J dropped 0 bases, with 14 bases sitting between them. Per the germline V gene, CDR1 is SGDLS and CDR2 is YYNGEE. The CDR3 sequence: CASSLDWATSYEQYF. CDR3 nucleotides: TGTGCCAGCAGCCTAGACTGGGCTACCTCCTACGAGCAGTACTTC.

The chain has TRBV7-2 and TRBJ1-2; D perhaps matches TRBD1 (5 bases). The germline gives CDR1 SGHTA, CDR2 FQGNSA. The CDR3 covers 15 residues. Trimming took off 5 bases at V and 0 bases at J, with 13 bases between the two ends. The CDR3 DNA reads TGTGCCAGCAGCAAACGACAGACATCTAACTATGGCTACACCTTC. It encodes CASSKRQTSNYGYTF.

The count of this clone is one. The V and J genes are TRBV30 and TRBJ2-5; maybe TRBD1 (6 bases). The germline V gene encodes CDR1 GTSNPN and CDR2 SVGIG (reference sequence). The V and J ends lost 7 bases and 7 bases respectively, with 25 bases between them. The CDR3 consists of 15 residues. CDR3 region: CASIEQGTDSWTQYF. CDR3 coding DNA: TGTGCCTCTATCGAACAGGGAACGGACTCGTGGACCCAGTACTTC. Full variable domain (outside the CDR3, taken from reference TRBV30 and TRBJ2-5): SQTIHQWPATLVQPVGSPLSLECTVEGTSNPNLYWYRQAAGRGLQLLFYSVGIGQISSEVPQNLSASRPQDRQFILSSKKLLLSDSGFYLCASIEQGTDSWTQYFGPGTRLLVL.

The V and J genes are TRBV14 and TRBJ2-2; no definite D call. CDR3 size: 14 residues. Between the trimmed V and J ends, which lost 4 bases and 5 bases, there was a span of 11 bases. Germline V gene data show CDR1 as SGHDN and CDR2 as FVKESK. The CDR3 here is CASSPGKGTGELFF. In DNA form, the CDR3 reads TGTGCCAGCAGCCCCGGCAAGGGAACCGGGGAGCTGTTTTTT.

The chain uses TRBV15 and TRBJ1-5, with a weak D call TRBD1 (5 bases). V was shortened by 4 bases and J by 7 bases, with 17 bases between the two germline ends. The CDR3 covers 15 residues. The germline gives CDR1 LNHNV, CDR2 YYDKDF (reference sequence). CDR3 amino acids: CATSTPSRGRQPQHF. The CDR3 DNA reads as TGTGCCACCAGCACCCCTTCGAGGGGACGGCAGCCCCAGCATTTT.

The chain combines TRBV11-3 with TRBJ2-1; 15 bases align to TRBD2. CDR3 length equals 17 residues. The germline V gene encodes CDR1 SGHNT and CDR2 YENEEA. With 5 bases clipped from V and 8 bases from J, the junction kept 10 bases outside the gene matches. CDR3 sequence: CASSLMNGLAGGHEQFF. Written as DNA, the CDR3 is TGTGCCAGCAGCCTCATGAACGGACTAGCGGGGGGGCATGAGCAGTTCTTC.